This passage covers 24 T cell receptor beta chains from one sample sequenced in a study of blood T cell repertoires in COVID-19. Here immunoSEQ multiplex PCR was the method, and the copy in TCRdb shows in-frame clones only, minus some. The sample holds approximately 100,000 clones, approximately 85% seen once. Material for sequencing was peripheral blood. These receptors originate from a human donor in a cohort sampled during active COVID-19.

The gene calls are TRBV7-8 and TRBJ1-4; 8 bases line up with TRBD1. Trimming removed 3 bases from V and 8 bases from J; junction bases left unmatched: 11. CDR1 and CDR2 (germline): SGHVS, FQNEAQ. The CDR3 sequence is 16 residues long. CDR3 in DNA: TGTGCCAGCAGCTTCCGTCGACAGGGGATGGAAGAAAAACTGTTTTTT. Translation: CASSFRRQGMEEKLFF. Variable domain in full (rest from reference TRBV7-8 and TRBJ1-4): GAGVSQSPRYKVAKRGQDVALRCDPISGHVSLFWYQQALGQGPEFLTYFQNEAQLDKSGLPSDRFFAERPEGSVSTLKIQRTQQEDSAVYLCASSFRRQGMEEKLFFGSGTQLSVL.

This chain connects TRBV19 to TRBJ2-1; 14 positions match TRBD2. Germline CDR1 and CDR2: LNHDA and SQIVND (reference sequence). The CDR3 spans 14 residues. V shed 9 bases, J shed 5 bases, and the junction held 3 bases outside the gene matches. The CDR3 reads CASGTSGSNNEQFF. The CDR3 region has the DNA TGTGCCAGCGGGACTAGCGGGAGCAACAATGAGCAGTTCTTC.

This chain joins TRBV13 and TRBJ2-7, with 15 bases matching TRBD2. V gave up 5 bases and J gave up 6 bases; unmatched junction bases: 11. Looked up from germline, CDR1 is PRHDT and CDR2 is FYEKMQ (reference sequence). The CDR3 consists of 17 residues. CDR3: CASSRGLRTSGRAEQYF. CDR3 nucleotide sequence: TGTGCCAGCAGCCGGGGCCTACGGACTAGCGGGAGGGCCGAGCAGTACTTC.

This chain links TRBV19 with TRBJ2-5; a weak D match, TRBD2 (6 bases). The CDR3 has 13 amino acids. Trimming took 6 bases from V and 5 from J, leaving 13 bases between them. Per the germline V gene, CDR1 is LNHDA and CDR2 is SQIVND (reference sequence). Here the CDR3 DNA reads TGTGCCAGTAGCGGGAGTGAAGGGGAGACCCAGTACTTC. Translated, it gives CASSGSEGETQYF.

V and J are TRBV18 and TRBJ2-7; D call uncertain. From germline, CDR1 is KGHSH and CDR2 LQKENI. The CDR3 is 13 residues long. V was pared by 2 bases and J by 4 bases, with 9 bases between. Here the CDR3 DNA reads TGTGCCAGCTCACCAAGAGACGGGTACGAGCAGTACTTC. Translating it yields CASSPRDGYEQYF.

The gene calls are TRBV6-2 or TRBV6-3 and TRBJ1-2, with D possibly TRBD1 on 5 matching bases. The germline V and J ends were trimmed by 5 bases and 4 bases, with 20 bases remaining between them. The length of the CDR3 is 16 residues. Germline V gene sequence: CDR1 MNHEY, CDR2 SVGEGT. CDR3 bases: TGTGCCAGCAGTACCCTGGATCCGGACATGACCTATGGCTACACCTTC. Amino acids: CASSTLDPDMTYGYTF.

The CDR3 region is CASSLTLGQGHGELFF. CDR3 nucleotides: TGTGCCAGCAGCTTAACTCTCGGGCAGGGTCACGGGGAGCTGTTTTTT. The chain employs TRBV7-3 and TRBJ2-2; D is possibly TRBD1 (5 bases). Looked up from germline, CDR1 is SGHTA and CDR2 is FQGTGA. This CDR3 is built from 16 residues. V gave up 0 bases and J gave up 7 bases, with 15 bases separating them.

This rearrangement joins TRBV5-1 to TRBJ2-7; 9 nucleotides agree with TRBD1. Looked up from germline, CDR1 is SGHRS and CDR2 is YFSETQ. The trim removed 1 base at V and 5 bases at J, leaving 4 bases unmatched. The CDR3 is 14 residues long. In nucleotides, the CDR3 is TGCGCCAGCAGCTTGTGGACAGGGGCAGACGAGCAGTACTTC. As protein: CASSLWTGADEQYF.

In DNA, the CDR3 is TGTGCCAGCAGTTACTCGAAACTAGGGGGTGGCTACACCTTC. Amino acids: CASSYSKLGGGYTF. The chain couples TRBV6-5 to TRBJ1-2, with a tentative D call TRBD1 (6 bases). CDR1 is MNHEY, CDR2 SVGAGI, per germline. V was cut by 0 bases and J by 7 bases, with 12 bases left in between. There are 14 residues in the CDR3.

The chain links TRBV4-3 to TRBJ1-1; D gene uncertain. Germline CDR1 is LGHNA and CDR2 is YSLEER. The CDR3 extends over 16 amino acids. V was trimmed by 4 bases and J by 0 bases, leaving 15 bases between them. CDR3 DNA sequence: TGCGCCAGCAGCCGAGACGTCGGGAGTGTGAACACTGAAGCTTTCTTT. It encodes CASSRDVGSVNTEAFF.

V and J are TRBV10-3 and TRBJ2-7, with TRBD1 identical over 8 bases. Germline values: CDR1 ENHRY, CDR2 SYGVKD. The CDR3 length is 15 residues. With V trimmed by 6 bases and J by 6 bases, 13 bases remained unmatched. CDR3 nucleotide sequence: TGTGCCATCAGACCCCGGGGGACAGGCTTCTCCGAGCAGTACTTC. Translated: CAIRPRGTGFSEQYF.

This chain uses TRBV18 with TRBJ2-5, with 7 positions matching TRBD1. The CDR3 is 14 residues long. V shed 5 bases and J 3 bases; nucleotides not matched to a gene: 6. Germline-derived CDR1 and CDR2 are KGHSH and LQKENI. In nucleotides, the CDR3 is TGTGCCAGCTCATGGGGACAGAACAAAGAGACCCAGTACTTC. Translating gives CASSWGQNKETQYF.

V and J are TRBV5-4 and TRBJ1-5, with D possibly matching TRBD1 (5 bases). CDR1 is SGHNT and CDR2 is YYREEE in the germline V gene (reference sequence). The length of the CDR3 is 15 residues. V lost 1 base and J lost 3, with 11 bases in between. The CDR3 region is CASSLSRELNQPQHF. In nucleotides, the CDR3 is TGTGCCAGCAGCTTGTCCAGGGAACTCAATCAGCCCCAGCATTTT.

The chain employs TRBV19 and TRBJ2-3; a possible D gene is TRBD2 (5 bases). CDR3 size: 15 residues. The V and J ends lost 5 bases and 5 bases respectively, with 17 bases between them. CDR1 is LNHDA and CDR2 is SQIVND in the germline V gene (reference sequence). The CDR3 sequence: CASSSNTRGGDTQYF. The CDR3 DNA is TGTGCCAGTAGTTCGAATACTAGAGGAGGAGATACGCAGTATTTT.

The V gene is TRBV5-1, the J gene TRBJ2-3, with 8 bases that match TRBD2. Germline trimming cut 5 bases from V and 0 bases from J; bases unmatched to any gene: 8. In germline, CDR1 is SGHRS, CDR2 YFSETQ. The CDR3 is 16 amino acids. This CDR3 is CASSPGGALSTDTQYF. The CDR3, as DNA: TGCGCCAGCAGTCCGGGGGGGGCGCTCAGCACAGATACGCAGTATTTT.

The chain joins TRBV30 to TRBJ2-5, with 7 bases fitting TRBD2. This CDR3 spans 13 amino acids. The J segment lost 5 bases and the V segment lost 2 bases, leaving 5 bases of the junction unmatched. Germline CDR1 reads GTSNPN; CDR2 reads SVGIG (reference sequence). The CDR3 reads CAWSPWGGETQYF. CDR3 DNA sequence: TGTGCCTGGAGTCCTTGGGGAGGGGAGACCCAGTACTTC.

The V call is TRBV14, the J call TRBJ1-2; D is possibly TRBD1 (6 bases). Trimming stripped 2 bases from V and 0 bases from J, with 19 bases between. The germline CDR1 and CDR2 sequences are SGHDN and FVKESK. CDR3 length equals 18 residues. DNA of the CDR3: TGTGCCAGCAGCCAAACGACGACTACAGGGCCGACTAACTATGGCTACACCTTC. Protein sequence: CASSQTTTTGPTNYGYTF.

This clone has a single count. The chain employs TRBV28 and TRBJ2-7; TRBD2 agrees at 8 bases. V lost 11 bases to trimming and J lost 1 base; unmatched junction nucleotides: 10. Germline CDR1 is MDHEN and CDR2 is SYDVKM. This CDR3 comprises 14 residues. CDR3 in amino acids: CAWGGREDSYEQYF. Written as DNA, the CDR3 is TGTGCCTGGGGGGGGCGGGAGGATTCCTACGAGCAGTACTTC.

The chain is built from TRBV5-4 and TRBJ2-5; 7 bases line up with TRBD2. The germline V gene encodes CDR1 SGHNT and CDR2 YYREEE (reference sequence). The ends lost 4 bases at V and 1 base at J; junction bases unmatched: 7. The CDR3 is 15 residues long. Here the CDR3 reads CASSPSPSGQETQYF. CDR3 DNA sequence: TGTGCCAGCAGCCCCTCGCCTAGCGGCCAAGAGACCCAGTACTTC.

DNA for the CDR3: TGCGCCAGCAGCTTGGAAAGGGGCTCGAACACTGAAGCTTTCTTT. It is translated as CASSLERGSNTEAFF. The chain recombines TRBV5-1 with TRBJ1-1, with a weak D call TRBD1 (5 bases). CDR3 length: 15 residues. Trimming left V 0 bases short and J 1 base short, with 10 bases between. Germline CDR1 and CDR2: SGHRS and YFSETQ.

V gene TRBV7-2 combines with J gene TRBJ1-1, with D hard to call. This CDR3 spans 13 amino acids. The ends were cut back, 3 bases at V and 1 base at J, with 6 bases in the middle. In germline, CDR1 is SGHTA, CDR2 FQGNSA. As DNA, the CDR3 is TGTGCCAGCAGCTTCGCACAGAACACTGAAGCTTTCTTT. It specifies CASSFAQNTEAFF.

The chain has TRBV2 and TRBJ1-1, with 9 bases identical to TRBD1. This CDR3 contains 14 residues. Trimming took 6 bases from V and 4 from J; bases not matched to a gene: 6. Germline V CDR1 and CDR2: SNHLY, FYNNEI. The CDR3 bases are TGTGCCAGCAGAACGGACAGGGGTGGCACTGAAGCTTTCTTT. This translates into CASRTDRGGTEAFF.

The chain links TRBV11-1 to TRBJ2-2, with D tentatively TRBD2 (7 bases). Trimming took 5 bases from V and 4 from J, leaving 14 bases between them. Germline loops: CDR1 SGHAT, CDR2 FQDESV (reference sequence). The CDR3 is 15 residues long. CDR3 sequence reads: CASSPVRGGTGELFF. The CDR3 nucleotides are TGTGCCAGCAGCCCCGTTAGGGGGGGCACCGGGGAGCTGTTTTTT.

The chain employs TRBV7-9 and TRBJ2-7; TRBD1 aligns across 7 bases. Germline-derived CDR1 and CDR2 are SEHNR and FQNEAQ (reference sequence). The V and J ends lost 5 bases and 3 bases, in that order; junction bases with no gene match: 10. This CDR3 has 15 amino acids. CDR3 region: CASSPGTVKRYEQYF. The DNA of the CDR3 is TGTGCCAGCAGCCCCGGGACAGTCAAACGCTACGAGCAGTACTTC.